This TCR beta chain was identified during a study of STAT5B mutations in CD4+ large granular lymphocyte leukemia. Assay: immunoSEQ multiplex PCR; the TCRdb copy retains only in-frame clones and omits some. This table has 30,000 to 40,000 clones, about 82% appearing once. Whole-study findings and limits: Compared with healthy controls (2/35), patient top clones favored TRBV06 (8/27). 25% of private leukemic clonotypes occurred rarely in other patients' non-leukemic repertoires.

The CDR3 is 14 amino acids. Trimming removed 0 bases from V and 1 base from J, with 6 bases in between. The V gene's germline CDR1 is KGHSH and CDR2 LQKENI. This clone has just one count. The antigen remains undetermined. The sample was CD4+ T cells from blood buffy coats. The rearrangement uses TRBV18 and TRBJ1-1, with no clear D. The receptor was derived from a human donor in good health. CDR3 coding DNA: TGTGCCAGCTCACCACCTCCTCGGAACACTGAAGCTTTCTTT. Translating it yields CASSPPPRNTEAFF.